Below, 4 T cell receptor beta chains from the same sample are listed, as sequenced in a study of blood T cell repertoires in COVID-19 (dated by TCRdb to about 2020). Libraries were constructed by the immunoSEQ multiplex PCR assay. In its TCRdb copy, this immuneACCESS table keeps in-frame sequences only and misses some clones. Where compared with another copy, unresolved V genes explain less than half of these, and the others have no known cause. A total of some 190,000 clones appear in this sample, around four fifths of them only once. About 5.1% of the sample belongs to the ten largest clones. The sequenced sample consisted of peripheral blood. The receptors here all came from a woman between 70 and 85 years old with active or convalescent COVID-19.

This clone was counted only a few times. V is TRBV7-3 and J is TRBJ2-4, with 9 positions matching TRBD1. CDR1 and CDR2 (germline): SGHTA, FQGTGA. Trimming cost V 0 bases and J 9 bases; bases outside gene matches: 15. The CDR3 sequence is 18 residues long. The CDR3 sequence: CASSLTNTGGPGSGIQYF. CDR3 DNA sequence: TGTGCCAGCAGCTTAACTAACACAGGGGGCCCAGGGTCGGGCATTCAGTACTTC.

The table lists this clone with a count of one. The V gene is TRBV11-3, the J gene TRBJ2-3; TRBD1 matches 10 bases. Per the germline V gene, CDR1 is SGHNT and CDR2 is YENEEA. CDR3 length equals 16 residues. The J segment lost 3 bases and the V segment lost 4 bases, leaving 7 bases of the junction unmatched. This chain's CDR3 is CASSSRDRGLTDTQYF. DNA for the CDR3: TGTGCCAGCAGCTCACGGGACAGGGGATTAACAGATACGCAGTATTTT.

This clone was seen only a few times. CDR3 nucleotide sequence: TGCGCCAGCAGCTTTGGACTAGCGGCTTCCTACGAGCAGTACTTC. Protein: CASSFGLAASYEQYF. The rearrangement links TRBV4-1 to TRBJ2-7; 10 nucleotides align to TRBD2. The CDR3 consists of 15 residues. The V gene end was trimmed by 5 bases and the J gene end by 1 base; junction bases not matched to a gene: 5. Germline CDR1 and CDR2: MGHRA and YSYEKL.

The CDR3 DNA sequence: TGTGCCAGCCCACGGGTGGGAGGAGGAGTGGAGGAGACCCAGTACTTC. Translating gives CASPRVGGGVEETQYF. The chain couples TRBV21-1 to TRBJ2-5; the table names TRBD2, a call not compared with the DNA. TRBV21-1 is a pseudogene segment. The CDR3 contains 16 residues.